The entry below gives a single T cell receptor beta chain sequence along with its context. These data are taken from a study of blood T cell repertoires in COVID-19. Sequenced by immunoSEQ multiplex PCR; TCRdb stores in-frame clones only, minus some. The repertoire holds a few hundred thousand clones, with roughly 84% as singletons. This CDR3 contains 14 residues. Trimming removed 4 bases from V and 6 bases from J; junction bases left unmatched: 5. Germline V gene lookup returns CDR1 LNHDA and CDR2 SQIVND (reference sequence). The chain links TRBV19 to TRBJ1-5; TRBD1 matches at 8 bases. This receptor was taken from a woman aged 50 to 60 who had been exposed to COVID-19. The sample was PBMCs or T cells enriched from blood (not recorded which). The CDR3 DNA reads TGTGCCAGTAGTACCCAGGGGGCGGCTCAGCCCCAGCATTTT. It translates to CASSTQGAAQPQHF.